These 30 T cell receptor beta chains share one sample of origin, sequenced in a study of blood T cell repertoires in COVID-19. Clones were sequenced by immunoSEQ multiplex PCR, and TCRdb holds only the in-frame ones, with some missing. Seen here are about 150,000 clones, roughly 87% observed once, and the top ten hold around 1.6%. Sequencing was carried out using peripheral blood. The receptors stem from a human donor in a cohort sampled during active COVID-19.

The chain has TRBV12-5 and TRBJ2-7, with 8 bases aligning to TRBD1. Germline V gives CDR1 LGHNT, CDR2 FRNRAP. CDR3 length: 15 residues. The ends lost 9 bases at V and 5 bases at J; junction bases unmatched: 15. CDR3 coding DNA: TGTGCTAGACGTACCGAATTCAGGGGGCGAAACGAGCAGTACTTC. Its protein is CARRTEFRGRNEQYF.

This clone was seen more than once but under ten times. V usage is TRBV6-5 and J usage is TRBJ1-5; no definite D call. This CDR3 spans 15 amino acids. With 0 bases removed from V and 0 bases from J, the gap between germline ends came to 6 bases. CDR1 MNHEY and CDR2 SVGAGI come from the germline V gene. Here the CDR3 DNA reads TGTGCCAGCAGTTACTCACGGTATAGCAATCAGCCCCAGCATTTT. It encodes CASSYSRYSNQPQHF.

This sequence joins TRBV23-1 and TRBJ2-7, with 8 bases matching TRBD1. TRBV23-1 belongs to the ORF category, with a function that is uncertain. The junction had 9 bases not matched to a gene; V was cut back by 6 bases and J by 2 bases. This CDR3 spans 15 amino acids. The CDR3 DNA sequence: TGCGCCAGCAGGCCATGGACAGGGAGCACCTACGAGCAGTACTTC. Translation: CASRPWTGSTYEQYF.

This chain joins TRBV2 and TRBJ2-7, with TRBD1 matching 8 bases. The germline V gene has CDR1 SNHLY and CDR2 FYNNEI. J lost 4 bases, V lost 2 bases, and 16 bases had no gene match. The CDR3 is 18 residues long. For the CDR3, the DNA is TGTGCCAGCAGTGAAAATTCGATCTCCGGGACAGGACTTTACGAGCAGTACTTC. Translation: CASSENSISGTGLYEQYF.

This clone was observed a handful of times. The rearrangement links TRBV12-3 or TRBV12-4 to TRBJ2-7; 8 nucleotides agree with TRBD1. The CDR3 contains 12 residues. V shed 1 base, J shed 13 bases, and the junction held 6 bases outside the gene matches. Here the CDR3 reads CASSLGQGAHYF. CDR3 coding DNA: TGTGCCAGCAGTTTAGGTCAGGGGGCGCATTACTTC.

The chain combines TRBV19 with TRBJ2-7, with D possibly being TRBD1 (5 bases). V lost 5 bases and J 7 bases, leaving 18 bases between the germline ends. The germline V gene encodes CDR1 LNHDA and CDR2 SQIVND (reference sequence). This CDR3 region has 14 residues. CDR3 protein: CASSFPGPQGEQYF. In DNA form, the CDR3 reads TGTGCCAGTAGTTTTCCGGGTCCCCAGGGAGAGCAGTACTTC.

The chain joins TRBV2 to TRBJ2-1; 11 bases map to TRBD1. The CDR3 covers 15 residues. The germline V gene has CDR1 SNHLY and CDR2 FYNNEI. V gave up 7 bases and J gave up 7 bases; unmatched junction bases: 9. In nucleotides, the CDR3 is TGTGCCAGCAACCCGGACAGGGGGCGTTGGAATGAGCAGTTCTTC. Encoded protein: CASNPDRGRWNEQFF.

This sequence joins TRBV4-3 and TRBJ1-2; D gene ambiguous. CDR1 and CDR2 (germline): LGHNA, YSLEER. Trimming cost V 0 bases and J 0 bases, with 14 bases left between them. The CDR3 has 17 residues. DNA of the CDR3: TGCGCCAGCAGCCAAGAGAGTATCGGAGAAGCTAACTATGGCTACACCTTC. Amino acid sequence: CASSQESIGEANYGYTF.

V gene TRBV29-1 combines with J gene TRBJ2-7; 11 positions agree with TRBD1. The J segment lost 1 base and the V segment lost 6 bases, leaving 5 bases of the junction unmatched. CDR3 length: 14 residues. CDR1 is SQVTM and CDR2 is ANQGSEA in the germline V gene. CDR3 sequence: CSVPGTGGSYEQYF. The CDR3 DNA sequence: TGCAGCGTCCCCGGGACAGGGGGTTCCTACGAGCAGTACTTC.

This chain uses TRBV4-2 with TRBJ1-1; D gene ambiguous. Germline assignment: CDR1 LGHNA and CDR2 YNFKEQ. Trimming removed 0 bases from V and 0 bases from J, with 8 bases in between. The CDR3 sequence is 15 residues long. The CDR3 loop is CASSQEARMNTEAFF. Written as DNA, the CDR3 is TGTGCCAGCAGCCAAGAAGCTCGAATGAACACTGAAGCTTTCTTT.

The chain is built from TRBV5-5 and TRBJ1-3, with D tentatively TRBD1 (6 bases). Germline lookup yields CDR1 SGHKS and CDR2 YYEKEE (reference sequence). V shed 5 bases and J shed 4 bases, with 10 bases lying between them. The CDR3 extends over 13 amino acids. CDR3: CASSSDRGNTIYF. The CDR3 DNA reads as TGTGCCAGCAGTTCCGACAGGGGAAACACCATATATTTT.

The chain combines TRBV3-1 (or the pseudogene TRBV3-2) with TRBJ1-1; 7 bases are a match to TRBD1. CDR1 is LGHDT, CDR2 YNNKEL, per germline (reference sequence). The CDR3 has 13 residues. V lost 5 bases to trimming and J lost 3 bases; unmatched junction nucleotides: 3. The CDR3: CASSGQADTEAFF. The CDR3 region has the DNA TGTGCCAGCAGCGGACAGGCAGACACTGAAGCTTTCTTT.

Concerning this clone itself: The sample carries other DNA sequences with the same CDR3. The genes are TRBV20-1 and TRBJ2-2, with TRBD2 identical over 15 bases. Germline lookup yields CDR1 DFQATT and CDR2 SNEGSKA (reference sequence). The CDR3 spans 17 residues. V dropped 3 bases and J dropped 5; count of bases not matched to a gene: 7. DNA for the CDR3: TGCAGTGCTAGTTCCGGACTAGCGGGGGGGCGGACCGGGGAGCTGTTTTTT. Residues: CSASSGLAGGRTGELFF.

Notes on this clone: Other DNA sequences in the same sample also yield this CDR3. The CDR3 region has the DNA TGTGCCAGCAGCGGCGCGGCCTACGAGCAGTACTTC. This sequence encodes CASSGAAYEQYF. V is TRBV2 and J is TRBJ2-7; D call uncertain. V was shortened by 6 bases and J by 2 bases, with 8 bases between the two germline ends. The CDR3 length is 12 residues. Germline loops: CDR1 SNHLY, CDR2 FYNNEI. Based on the CDR3 plus reference TRBV2 and TRBJ2-7, the full variable domain is EPEVTQTPSHQVTQMGQEVILRCVPISNHLYFYWYRQILGQKVEFLVSFYNNEISEKSEIFDDQFSVERPDGSNFTLKIRSTKLEDSAMYFCASSGAAYEQYFGPGTRLTVT.

The gene calls are TRBV21-1 and TRBJ2-3; no check of the table's D call, TRBD2, against the DNA was made. TRBV21-1 counts as a pseudogene. The CDR3 has 13 amino acids. The CDR3 loop reads CASRRQGGDTQYF. CDR3 nucleotides: TGTGCCAGCAGGAGGCAGGGAGGAGATACGCAGTATTTT.

This clone was detected once. The rearrangement joins TRBV5-4 to TRBJ1-1; D may be TRBD1 (5 bases). V lost 3 bases to trimming and J lost 4 bases, with 16 bases between them. The CDR3 has 15 amino acids. Per the germline V gene, CDR1 is SGHNT and CDR2 is YYREEE (reference sequence). The CDR3 loop reads CASSSPPGQGTEAFF. The CDR3 region has the DNA TGTGCCAGCAGCTCCCCCCCCGGGCAGGGCACTGAAGCTTTCTTT.

J is TRBJ2-3 and V is TRBV5-1; 7 positions agree with TRBD2. The CDR3 covers 14 residues. CDR1 and CDR2 from the germline V gene are SGHRS and YFSETQ. V was clipped by 7 bases and J by 1 base; unmatched bases: 6. CDR3 sequence reads: CASSRGSGTDTQYF. The CDR3, as DNA: TGCGCCAGCTCGCGGGGGTCCGGCACAGATACGCAGTATTTT.

This sequence joins TRBV27 and TRBJ2-3; TRBD2 agrees at 8 bases. Germline lookup yields CDR1 MNHEY and CDR2 SMNVEV (reference sequence). CDR3 length equals 16 residues. V shed 1 base and J 0 bases; nucleotides not matched to a gene: 3. CDR3 in DNA: TGTGCCAGCAGTTTATACCAGCGGGGGAGCACAGATACGCAGTATTTT. Encoded protein: CASSLYQRGSTDTQYF.

The CDR3: CASSLESGNSNQPQHF. Here the CDR3 DNA reads TGTGCCAGCAGCTTAGAATCCGGGAATAGCAATCAGCCCCAGCATTTT. The chain is built from TRBV7-2 and TRBJ1-5; D is unclear. CDR3 size: 16 residues. Germline V gene data show CDR1 as SGHTA and CDR2 as FQGNSA. V was shortened by 1 base and J by 0 bases, with 10 bases between the two germline ends.

The rearrangement links TRBV5-1 to TRBJ1-3; 9 nucleotides agree with TRBD1. With V trimmed by 3 bases and J by 2 bases, 9 bases remained unmatched. Germline CDR1 reads SGHRS; CDR2 reads YFSETQ. The CDR3 runs to 17 residues. CDR3 loop: CASSSRGQGSAGNTIYF. DNA for the CDR3: TGCGCCAGCAGCTCTCGGGGACAGGGATCGGCTGGAAACACCATATATTTT. Looking up the rest from reference TRBV5-1 and TRBJ1-3 gives the full variable domain: KAGVTQTPRYLIKTRGQQVTLSCSPISGHRSVSWYQQTPGQGLQFLFEYFSETQRNKGNFPGRFSGRQFSNSRSEMNVSTLELGDSALYLCASSSRGQGSAGNTIYFGEGSWLTVV.

This clone was seen only once. In DNA form, the CDR3 reads TGTGCCATCAGTGGGGCTAGCGGGGCCCCGGATGAGCAGTTCTTC. It codes for CAISGASGAPDEQFF. The V and J genes are TRBV10-3 and TRBJ2-1, with 9 positions matching TRBD2. CDR1 is ENHRY, CDR2 SYGVKD, per germline. This CDR3 spans 15 amino acids. Losses at the gene ends were 4 bases for V and 8 bases for J; bases not matched to a gene: 9.

The V call is TRBV5-1, the J call TRBJ2-2, with 8 bases matching TRBD1. CDR1 is SGHRS, CDR2 YFSETQ, per germline. Germline trimming cut 0 bases from V and 7 bases from J; bases unmatched to any gene: 5. There are 15 residues in the CDR3. CDR3 DNA: TGCGCCAGCAGCTTGGGACAGGGGTCTAGCGGGGAGCTGTTTTTT. This sequence encodes CASSLGQGSSGELFF.

The V and J genes are TRBV2 and TRBJ2-3; 8 bases map to TRBD2. The J segment lost 5 bases and the V segment lost 6 bases, leaving 4 bases of the junction unmatched. The CDR3 runs 13 residues. Germline V CDR1 and CDR2: SNHLY, FYNNEI. CDR3 in amino acids: CASSAGGLDTQYF. CDR3 DNA sequence: TGTGCCAGCAGCGCGGGGGGCCTAGATACGCAGTATTTT. The full variable domain, in which reference TRBV2 and TRBJ2-3 provide the parts outside the CDR3, is EPEVTQTPSHQVTQMGQEVILRCVPISNHLYFYWYRQILGQKVEFLVSFYNNEISEKSEIFDDQFSVERPDGSNFTLKIRSTKLEDSAMYFCASSAGGLDTQYFGPGTRLTVL.

The CDR3 protein is CASSLGTGGMNTEAFF. CDR3 DNA sequence: TGTGCCAGCAGCTTAGGGACAGGGGGGATGAACACTGAAGCTTTCTTT. The chain links TRBV7-8 to TRBJ1-1, with TRBD1 identical over 10 bases. Trimming removed 1 base from V and 0 bases from J; junction bases left unmatched: 2. This CDR3 has 16 residues. The germline V gene has CDR1 SGHVS and CDR2 FQNEAQ. The full variable domain, its missing parts supplied by reference TRBV7-8 and TRBJ1-1, is GAGVSQSPRYKVAKRGQDVALRCDPISGHVSLFWYQQALGQGPEFLTYFQNEAQLDKSGLPSDRFFAERPEGSVSTLKIQRTQQEDSAVYLCASSLGTGGMNTEAFFGQGTRLTVV.

The rearrangement uses TRBV12-5 and TRBJ2-2; unclear D gene. V lost 5 bases, J lost 7 bases, and 8 bases lay in between. Germline V CDR1 and CDR2: LGHNT, FRNRAP. The CDR3 spans 12 residues. In DNA, the CDR3 is TGTGCTAGTGGTATAGAGGTCGGGGAGCTGTTTTTT. The encoded protein is CASGIEVGELFF.

CDR3 sequence: CATTIRRWRQPYNQPQHF. Here the CDR3 DNA reads TGTGCCACCACAATACGTCGTTGGCGACAGCCTTACAATCAGCCCCAGCATTTT. The V gene is TRBV25-1, the J gene TRBJ1-5, with D possibly being TRBD1 (5 bases). Per the germline V gene, CDR1 is MGHDK and CDR2 is SYGVNS. Deletions cut 10 bases from V and 3 bases from J, with 28 bases between. The CDR3 has 18 residues.

V and J are TRBV5-1 and TRBJ1-6, with unresolved D. This CDR3 is built from 16 residues. The germline gives CDR1 SGHRS, CDR2 YFSETQ. V lost 0 bases and J lost 7, with 14 bases in between. CDR3 sequence (DNA): TGCGCCAGCAGCTTGGGTGAGGAGCTATGGAATTCACCCCTCCACTTT. This sequence encodes CASSLGEELWNSPLHF.

The rearrangement joins TRBV30 to TRBJ2-3; TRBD1 agrees at 9 bases. The CDR3 length is 15 residues. Germline V CDR1 and CDR2: GTSNPN, SVGIG (reference sequence). The V gene end was trimmed by 7 bases and the J gene end by 4 bases; junction bases not matched to a gene: 12. In DNA, the CDR3 is TGTGCCTCGGCCGACAGGGGGGAGTGGTCAGATACGCAGTATTTT. It specifies CASADRGEWSDTQYF.

This chain joins TRBV18 and TRBJ2-6; D gene unclear. V shed 3 bases and J shed 0 bases, with 6 bases lying between them. Germline V CDR1 and CDR2: KGHSH, LQKENI. The length of the CDR3 is 15 residues. The CDR3 nucleotides read TGTGCCAGCTCACCCTTCCCCTCTGGGGCCAACGTCCTGACTTTC. This encodes CASSPFPSGANVLTF.

The chain couples TRBV6-1 to TRBJ2-6, with TRBD2 as a possible D gene (7 bases). The length of the CDR3 is 16 residues. Germline V lookup: CDR1 MNHNS, CDR2 SASEGT. V was trimmed by 0 bases and J by 4 bases, leaving 10 bases between them. CDR3 in DNA: TGTGCCAGCAGTGAAGCAGGGGGGGGAGGGGCCAACGTCCTGACTTTC. Its translation is CASSEAGGGGANVLTF.